This T cell receptor (beta chain) was obtained from a study of blood T cell repertoires in COVID-19. Study details: The samples span acute and convalescent COVID-19 from the United States, Italy and Spain.

The CDR3 runs 15 residues. Germline loops: CDR1 ENHRY, CDR2 SYGVKD. V lost 3 bases, J lost 5 bases, and 8 bases stayed unmatched. Original handling: Nucleated cell counts were estimated from reference gene primer amplification. TCRdb's table, derived via immunoSEQ multiplex PCR, lists solely in-frame clones and lacks some. V and J calls and clone size are as listed in that table; D and trimming were resolved from the DNA. This sample has about 110,000 clones, with 80% to 90% found just once. This chain uses TRBV10-3 with TRBJ2-5, with 8 bases identical to TRBD1. Sequencing was done on a sample of peripheral blood. This sequence was found in a woman aged 45-60 years with active or convalescent COVID-19. The CDR3 region has the DNA TGTGCCATCAGTGAAGGTTTGGCAGGGGGCGAGACCCAGTACTTC. Translating it yields CAISEGLAGGETQYF.